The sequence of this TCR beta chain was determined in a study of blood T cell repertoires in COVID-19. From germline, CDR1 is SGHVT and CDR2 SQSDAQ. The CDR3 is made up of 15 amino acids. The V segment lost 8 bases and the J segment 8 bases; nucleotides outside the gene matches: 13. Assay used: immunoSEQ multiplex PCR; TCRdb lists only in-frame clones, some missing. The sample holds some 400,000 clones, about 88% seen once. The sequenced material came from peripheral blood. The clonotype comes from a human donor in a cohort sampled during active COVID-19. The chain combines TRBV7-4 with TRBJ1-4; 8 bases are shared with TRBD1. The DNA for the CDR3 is TGTGCCAGCCCCAGACGCGGCAGGGGGCCCGAAAAACTGTTTTTT. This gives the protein CASPRRGRGPEKLFF.